These T cell receptor beta chains were read from a single sample in a study of cytomegalovirus exposure and HLA in healthy donors. Some clones are missing from TCRdb's copy, which holds only in-frame ones; the method was immunoSEQ multiplex PCR. The sample records about 170,000 clones, roughly 60% being singletons. Sample: PBMCs. The receptors come from a man between 40 and 49 years old in good health and CMV-seronegative. CDR3s include the opening cysteine and the closing phenylalanine or tryptophan. The D gene is left open where the match is weak.

TRBV5-1	TRBJ2-3	NA	CASSLDGGEDTQYF
TRBV7-9	TRBJ1-2	NA	CSSSLRGPGITF
TRBV19	TRBJ2-2	NA	CASREFQGQSGELFF
TRBV7-2	TRBJ1-1	NA	CASSLEGVGTEAFF
TRBV18	TRBJ1-1	NA	CASSPSEGTEAFF
TRBV6-6	TRBJ2-2	TRBD1	CAITQGAVTGELFF
TRBV6-6	TRBJ2-7	TRBD1	CASSYHPGQGYEQYF
TRBV7-2	TRBJ1-3	NA	CASSLGGSAYASGNTIYF
TRBV18	TRBJ1-1	NA	CASSPPSSRGGTEAFF
TRBV7-9	TRBJ2-2	TRBD1	CASSFSPGTGDTGELFF
TRBV11-2	TRBJ2-5	NA	CASRDAGPRETQYF
TRBV2	TRBJ2-7	TRBD2	CASTLTSGETYYEQYF
TRBV10-3	TRBJ1-5	NA	CAISKPNQPQHF
TRBV5-4	TRBJ2-5	TRBD2	CASSQGLAGQETQYF
TRBV5-4	TRBJ1-2	TRBD1	CASSTLTGETNYGYTF
TRBV11-2	TRBJ2-7	NA	CASSLERGDEQYF
TRBV7-9	TRBJ2-3	TRBD1	CASSRQGVIEYF